The following is a T cell receptor beta chain sequence with its context. No antigen is known for it. V shed 3 bases, J shed 5 bases, and the junction held 7 bases outside the gene matches. Germline values: CDR1 LGHDT, CDR2 YNNKEL (reference sequence). The CDR3 spans 15 residues. This sample was taken from a study of T-cell reconstitution after alpha-beta-depleted transplantation in children. Overall study results and limits: Fresh T-cell production supplied most of the T-cell counts and diversity seen one year after transplant. Several patients had high TCRbeta diversity at day 60; it came from surviving recipient T cells and thymic progenitors.

The TCRbeta library was prepared with unique molecular identifiers. TCRdb analysed the PCR reads with MiXCR anew, one entry per CDR3 protein. The sample contains 95,000 to 150,000 distinct CDR3 sequences, about 23% of which appear only once. This sample comprised PBMCs, mostly from graft donor cells, obtained 180 days after TCRalphabeta/CD19-depleted stem cell transplant. This clonotype originated in a male patient between 2 and 10 years old who had a stem cell transplant for chronic granulomatous disease, so the T cells may come from the graft donor. V usage is TRBV3-1 and J usage is TRBJ2-3; 8 bases map to TRBD2. For the CDR3, the DNA is TGTGCCAGCAGCCACGGAGCGGGAGTTGTAGATACGCAGTATTTT. Its translation is CASSHGAGVVDTQYF.